The rows below give T cell receptor beta chains drawn from one sample of a study of OX40 agonist ivuxolimab in advanced cancers. Produced via immunoSEQ multiplex PCR; TCRdb's table is partial and in-frame only. The sample records tens of thousands of clones, around 90% being singletons. Sequencing used CD4+ or CD8+ T cells sorted from blood, obtained in a trial of the OX40 agonist ivuxolimab. The receptors were sampled from an adult with an advanced solid tumor such as melanoma, head and neck, liver or kidney cancer. Both conserved end residues are part of each CDR3. D genes are given only for firm matches. Clone size is shown for a subset of rows, as once, few, many or a class of expanded clone.

v_gene,d_gene,abundance,CDR3aa
TRBV9,TRBD1,NA,CASSAQGAAMDGYTF
TRBV7-9,TRBD2,NA,CASSLGAGVLDEQYF
TRBV11-3,NA,NA,CASSFGGGTDTQYF
TRBV5-4,TRBD2,NA,CASSVGGRMNEQFF
TRBV9,NA,once,CASSVASGGIYEQYF
TRBV5-1,NA,NA,CASRVDRMNTEAFF
TRBV7-9,NA,NA,CASSLGAINSPLHF
TRBV5-6,NA,NA,CASSLRGGRKETQYF
TRBV2,TRBD2,NA,CASRATSGGNTQYF
TRBV5-1,TRBD1,once,CASSRTGLSTEAFF
TRBV5-1,TRBD1,NA,CASSAPDRGKVAFGAFF
TRBV5-1,TRBD1,NA,CASSLGQGMKRLFF
TRBV6-5,NA,NA,CASSYSAPIVEQYF
TRBV6-5,TRBD2,NA,CASSYFPSGTYEQYF
TRBV30,NA,NA,CAWSVPSRQVQDGYTF
TRBV11-2,NA,NA,CASSLDYEANEQFF
TRBV4-1,NA,few,CASSQVPGNTIYF
TRBV28,NA,NA,CASFSGTPSREQYF
TRBV30,NA,once,CAWSVGRVETQYF
TRBV18,NA,NA,CASSPIRSGETQYF
TRBV6-1,TRBD1,NA,CASSVNTQTGGSDGYTF
TRBV18,NA,once,CASSPTTGETQYF
TRBV6-5,NA,NA,CASRTPQGFADEQFF
TRBV27,NA,few,CASSLNRLAKGQQFF
TRBV5-1,TRBD1,NA,CASSPWTGSSYNEQFF
TRBV7-9,NA,NA,CASSLQLQSSTDGYTF
TRBV27,NA,NA,CASRRASADTQYF
TRBV7-3,NA,once,CASSLVGLNTEAFF